This T cell receptor (beta chain) was captured by sequencing in a study of post-analysis software for immune sequencing data. Trimming took off 2 bases at V and 8 bases at J, with 6 bases between the two ends. The CDR3 runs 11 residues. Points on this clonotype: Its matching antigen is unknown.

Findings and limits, study-wide: Compared with controls, patients showed significantly lower normalized Chao1 diversity. Several TRBV segments (TRBV5-6, TRBV5-1 and TRBV20-1 among them) occurred more frequently in patients than in controls. F measure showed strong co-clustering of same-batch samples.

Sequencing libraries made from TCR beta cDNA carried unique molecular identifiers. TCRdb re-derived calls from the PCR reads in MiXCR, one entry per CDR3 protein. The repertoire consists of hundreds of thousands of distinct CDR3 sequences, with under 55% occurring once and the leading ten covering 9.5% to 13%. The sample comprised blood. This receptor was identified in a girl aged 10-17 years with multiple sclerosis. This chain connects TRBV12-3 or TRBV12-4 to TRBJ1-1; D unresolved. CDR3 DNA sequence: TGTGCCAGCAGTTTATTGGGGGAAGCTTTCTTT. This sequence encodes CASSLLGEAFF.